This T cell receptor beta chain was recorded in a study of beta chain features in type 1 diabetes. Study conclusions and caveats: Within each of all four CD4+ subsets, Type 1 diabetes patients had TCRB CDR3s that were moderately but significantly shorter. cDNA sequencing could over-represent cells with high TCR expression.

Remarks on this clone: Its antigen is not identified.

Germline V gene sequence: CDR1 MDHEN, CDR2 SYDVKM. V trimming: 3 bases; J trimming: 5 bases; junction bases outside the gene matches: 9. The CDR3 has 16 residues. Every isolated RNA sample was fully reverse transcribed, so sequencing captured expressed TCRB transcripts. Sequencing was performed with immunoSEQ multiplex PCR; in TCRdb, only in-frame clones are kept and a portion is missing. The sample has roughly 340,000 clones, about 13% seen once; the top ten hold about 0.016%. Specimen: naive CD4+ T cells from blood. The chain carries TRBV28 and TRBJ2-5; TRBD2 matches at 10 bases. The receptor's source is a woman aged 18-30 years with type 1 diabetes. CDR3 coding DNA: TGTGCCAGCAGTTTTGGTCTAGCGGGAGCGGGGGAGACCCAGTACTTC. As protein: CASSFGLAGAGETQYF.